This T cell receptor (beta chain) stems from a study of blood T cells in healthy people across ages (dated by TCRdb to about 2015). Concerning the study at large: In model experiments, template switching captured roughly one uniquely barcoded TCR beta cDNA molecule for every two T cells. To avoid experimental bias, donors of different ages were distributed randomly across sequencing lanes. The study measured age-related changes in TCR beta repertoire diversity using deep sequencing normalized with unique cDNA molecular identifiers. Using the same blood draw, the study looked at two additional independent replicas of 1 million unique cDNA reads for two donors, one aged 18 to 30 and the other aged 80 or older. The donors were split into four age groups: young (average around 16 years), middle-aged (39), aged (more than 60) and long-lived (roughly 86). The paper as a whole reports these results and caveats: Compared with the aged group, more naive CD4+ T cells, fewer expanded clones and increased TCR diversity were shown by the long-lived group, suggesting age selection. Total diversity estimates from one million sequenced T cells were considered lower bounds and underestimates. Because donor CMV infection status was unknown, age-related changes in expanded clonotypes were potentially confounded. Since profiling was done on bulk unsorted PBMCs, naive and antigen-experienced compartments could not be conclusively compared. Observed TCR beta diversity correlated strongly with the percentage of naive T cells measured by flow cytometry. As age increased, observed TCR beta diversity per million T cells dropped in a roughly linear way, and a significant reduction was already evident by age 40.

Library construction relied on 5' RACE. The listed sequencing device is Illumina HiSeq 2500. A second PCR of about 7 to 12 cycles was run with a J-beta primer mix and a sample-barcoded 5' primer. A template-switch 5' adaptor carrying 12 random nucleotides introduced a unique molecular identifier onto each TCR beta cDNA molecule. Each sample yielded at least 2.5 million CDR3-containing paired-end reads. First-strand cDNA synthesis was performed from all RNA using the Mint cDNA synthesis kit, with priming by a TRBC-specific oligonucleotide. All cDNA was treated with uracil-DNA glycosylase and then went through a first 18-cycle PCR with the universal primers M1SS and BC2_uni_R. In the source study's methods: For normalization, 1 million high-quality reads, each with a distinct molecular identifier, were randomly selected from each sample. Reads with shared molecular identifiers were discarded instead of being binned into consensus sequences. MiTCR, set to a Q25 quality threshold and the strictest error-elimination algorithm, was used for CDR3 identification, clonotype clustering and error correction. A nonparametric unseen species model with Euler transformation was used to estimate lower-bound total TCR beta diversity. TCRdb cleaned the public reads at Q25 with fastp, built clones with MiXCR and kept in-frame beta chains. Here each entry gathers all rows of one CDR3 protein and keeps the most common genes and DNA. TCRdb, not the original authors, processed these V and J calls. The sample table shows 1.5 million to 2 million distinct CDR3 sequences, and about 50% are seen once. The ten largest clones take up less than 2.5% of the sample.

The 39 donors, aged about 6 to 95 years, were systemically healthy Caucasian individuals from Russia. Each donor gave roughly 11 milliliters of peripheral blood, drawn into EDTA-treated Vacutainer tubes. Ficoll-Paque density-gradient centrifugation was used to isolate PBMCs, with at least 6.5 million per sample. Trizol reagent was used to extract total RNA from PBMCs, with at least 5.5 micrograms per sample. For every donor, an aliquot of PBMCs went through flow cytometry to measure the percentages of naive CD45RAhigh/CD27high T cells. Concerning this clonotype itself: It lacks a known antigen. A read error may explain this, as a much larger clone is one base away.

Trimming takes 6 bases from V and 0 bases from J, and the germline ends sit 8 bases apart. The CDR3 runs 13 residues from the cysteine to the phenylalanine. Only CDR3 DNA is held: 39 bases, read in frame from base 1. Sequenced material: blood. The receptor was isolated from a woman between 35 and 50 years old in good health. This chain joins TRBV12-3 or TRBV12-4 to TRBJ1-2, with no confident D gene call. The nucleotide sequence is given as TGTGCCAGCAGCGTATGGGCTAACTATGGCTACACCTTC. It codes for CASSVWANYGYTF.